The clone carrying this TCR beta chain was counted ten times or more. The target antigen is unknown. Findings and limits, study-wide: Tumor Tregs overlapped most with tumor, then blood, naive CD4+ cells.

Cells sorted as Tregs were CD4+, CD25+ and CD127-/low. Semi-nested PCR with Nested Universal Primer A followed constant-region reverse priming of full-length variable regions. TCRdb redid the calling of the 5' RACE reads with MiXCR, one entry per CDR3 protein. The sample has about 57,000 distinct CDR3 sequences; approximately 26% are singletons. Germline V gene data show CDR1 as SGHRS and CDR2 as YFSETQ. V lost 4 bases, J lost 1 base, and 8 bases lay in between. The CDR3 loop spans 13 amino acids. Material: tumor-infiltrating Tregs sorted from the breast tumor. The chain has TRBV5-1 and TRBJ2-5; a weak D match, TRBD1 (6 bases). This sequence was found in a female donor with breast cancer. This CDR3 is CASSRTVQETQYF. The CDR3 DNA reads TGCGCCAGCAGCCGGACAGTCCAAGAGACCCAGTACTTC.